The clone carrying this TCR beta chain was counted between two and nine times. Its antigen is unidentified. TCRdb's table, derived via immunoSEQ multiplex PCR, lists solely in-frame clones and lacks some. The sample has tens of thousands of clones; roughly three quarters are singletons. The CDR3 has 13 residues. Per the germline V gene, CDR1 is LNHDA and CDR2 is SQIVND (reference sequence). Trimming took off 3 bases at V and 4 bases at J, with 9 bases between the two ends. The record originates from a study of memory CD4+ T cells and cytomegalovirus serostatus. About the study: Donors were healthy Belgian adults, about ten CMV seropositive and approximately 23 seronegative.

Study findings and constraints: About 40% of the roughly 150 known CMV-associated TCRbeta sequences appeared in CD4+ memory.

The sort gate was single viable CD3+CD4+CD8-CD45RO+ cells for memory CD4+ T cells. CMV serostatus came from serum IgG against pp150, pp28, p38, p52. After thawing, CD4+ T cells were positively selected. Sequencing was performed on memory CD4+ T cells from blood. The TCR sequence derives from an adult in good health and CMV-seronegative. The rearrangement joins TRBV19 to TRBJ2-5; D uncertain. DNA of the CDR3: TGTGCCAGTAGTATCTCCCTTGTAGAGACCCAGTACTTC. Translation: CASSISLVETQYF.